The 25 T cell receptor beta chains given below trace back to one sample, sequenced in a study of identical twins. In TCRdb, the 5' RACE reads were re-called with MiXCR into one record per CDR3 protein. The table includes hundreds of thousands of distinct CDR3 sequences, roughly 6.6% detected once. The same specimen was also included in a second study, on yellow fever vaccine responses in identical twins.

The sequenced sample consisted of PBMCs. Receptor source: a woman aged 18-29 years in good health.

This chain connects TRBV7-8 to TRBJ2-3; the match to TRBD2 covers 9 bases. Germline V gene sequence: CDR1 SGHVS, CDR2 FQNEAQ. This CDR3 has 15 amino acids. The V segment lost 8 bases and the J segment 11 bases; nucleotides outside the gene matches: 17. In DNA, the CDR3 is TGTGCCAGCGGCACTGGGGGAAGCGGGGGGATTAAGCAGTATTTT. This encodes CASGTGGSGGIKQYF.

This clonotype was seen more than once but under ten times. The chain couples TRBV28 to TRBJ1-1, with D uncertain. The CDR3 extends over 13 amino acids. The germline V gene has CDR1 MDHEN and CDR2 SYDVKM. The V end was cut by 5 bases, the J end by 7 bases, with 14 bases between. The CDR3 is CASSLRTRNEAFF. In DNA, the CDR3 is TGTGCCAGCAGTCTTCGAACAAGGAATGAAGCTTTCTTT.

This rearrangement joins TRBV18 to TRBJ2-1, with D possibly matching TRBD1 (6 bases). This CDR3 region has 15 residues. V was trimmed by 2 bases and J by 3 bases, leaving 11 bases between them. Germline loops: CDR1 KGHSH, CDR2 LQKENI. This CDR3 reads CASSPGTRLYNEQFF. In nucleotides, the CDR3 is TGTGCCAGCTCACCAGGGACAAGACTCTACAATGAGCAGTTCTTC.

The rearrangement joins TRBV12-3 or TRBV12-4 to TRBJ1-4; D is unclear. The CDR3 spans 12 residues. V was shortened by 7 bases and J by 7 bases, with 10 bases between the two germline ends. The CDR3 DNA follows: TGTGCCAGCACTGTCGGTGGTGAAAAACTGTTTTTT. Residues: CASTVGGEKLFF.

The table lists this clonotype with many counts. The chain couples TRBV5-1 to TRBJ2-1; D not resolved. There are 14 residues in the CDR3. Germline CDR1 is SGHRS and CDR2 is YFSETQ. The V and J ends lost 1 base and 5 bases respectively, with 10 bases between them. The CDR3 DNA reads as TGCGCCAGCAGCTTGCAGGACGGACACAATGAGCAGTTCTTC. Its translation is CASSLQDGHNEQFF.

There are a few counts of this clonotype. This chain links TRBV7-6 with TRBJ2-1; 11 bases fit TRBD2. This CDR3 has 15 amino acids. Germline values: CDR1 SGHVS, CDR2 FNYEAQ. The V segment lost 6 bases and the J segment 5 bases; nucleotides outside the gene matches: 6. Here the CDR3 DNA reads TGTGCCAGCAGAATTAGCGGGGGGGCGAACAATGAGCAGTTCTTC. Residues: CASRISGGANNEQFF.

The table lists this clonotype with many counts. The J gene is TRBJ2-1, the V gene TRBV25-1; no reliable D call. The V end lost 4 bases, the J end lost 6 bases, and 4 bases lay between the germline ends. CDR3 length: 11 amino acids. Germline V lookup: CDR1 MGHDK, CDR2 SYGVNS. CDR3: CASSGVNEQFF. The CDR3 DNA reads TGTGCCAGCAGTGGAGTCAATGAGCAGTTCTTC.

The rearrangement uses TRBV18 and TRBJ2-3, with 7 bases fitting TRBD1. From germline, CDR1 is KGHSH and CDR2 LQKENI. The V segment lost 2 bases and the J segment 4 bases; nucleotides outside the gene matches: 6. The CDR3 is 15 residues long. CDR3 region: CASSPIPGGSDTQYF. The CDR3 DNA reads TGTGCCAGCTCACCAATTCCAGGGGGATCAGATACGCAGTATTTT. The entire variable domain, with the rest obtained from reference TRBV18 and TRBJ2-3, is as follows: NAGVMQNPRHLVRRRGQEARLRCSPMKGHSHVYWYRQLPEEGLKFMVYLQKENIIDESGMPKERFSAEFPKEGPSILRIQQVVRGDSAAYFCASSPIPGGSDTQYFGPGTRLTVL.

This clonotype has more than one count but fewer than ten. The gene calls are TRBV4-1 and TRBJ2-4, with 9 bases that match TRBD1. Germline V gives CDR1 MGHRA, CDR2 YSYEKL. The V and J ends lost 3 bases and 1 base, in that order; junction bases with no gene match: 16. The CDR3 consists of 20 residues. This CDR3 reads CASSHLWDRDPILAKNIQYF. The CDR3 nucleotides read TGCGCCAGCAGCCATCTTTGGGACAGGGACCCCATCTTGGCCAAAAACATTCAGTACTTC.

Ten or more counts support this clonotype. V usage is TRBV6-6 and J usage is TRBJ1-5, with 9 bases lining up with TRBD1. Germline-derived CDR1 and CDR2 are MNHNY and SVGAGI (reference sequence). CDR3 length equals 13 residues. After removal of 6 bases from V and 7 bases from J, the junction contained 4 bases not matched to a gene. The CDR3 loop reads CASSRQGGQPQHF. CDR3 in DNA: TGTGCCAGCAGCCGACAGGGGGGCCAGCCCCAGCATTTT.

At least ten counts were recorded for this clonotype. J is TRBJ2-1 and V is TRBV29-1; 14 bases agree with TRBD2. With 7 bases clipped from V and 5 bases from J, the junction kept 10 bases outside the gene matches. CDR3 length: 16 amino acids. The germline V gene has CDR1 SQVTM and CDR2 ANQGSEA. The CDR3 sequence: CSAPGLAGASNNEQFF. DNA for the CDR3: TGCAGCGCCCCGGGACTAGCGGGAGCCTCTAACAATGAGCAGTTCTTC.

This clonotype was picked up many times. The chain couples TRBV5-1 to TRBJ2-3; D is unresolved. The V end was cut by 5 bases, the J end by 0 bases, with 13 bases between. This CDR3 has 15 residues. CDR1 is SGHRS, CDR2 YFSETQ, per germline. The CDR3 DNA sequence: TGCGCCAGCAGTCCCCGGAAACCTAGCACAGATACGCAGTATTTT. It encodes CASSPRKPSTDTQYF.

This clonotype has a handful of counts. The chain joins TRBV7-9 to TRBJ2-3; maybe TRBD1 (6 bases). Germline CDR1 reads SEHNR; CDR2 reads FQNEAQ (reference sequence). The CDR3 is made up of 16 amino acids. V was cut by 7 bases and J by 2 bases, with 19 bases left in between. CDR3 amino acids: CASTPTRGLPTDTQYF. DNA for the CDR3: TGTGCCAGCACTCCGACCAGGGGCCTTCCCACAGATACGCAGTATTTT.

This clonotype was seen only a few times. The chain carries TRBV5-1 and TRBJ1-6, with 7 bases lining up with TRBD1. Germline CDR1 SGHRS, CDR2 YFSETQ. Trimming cost V 3 bases and J 7 bases; bases outside gene matches: 4. There are 14 residues in the CDR3. CDR3 loop: CASSSPGQNSPLHF. The CDR3 DNA follows: TGCGCCAGCAGCTCACCGGGACAGAATTCACCCCTCCACTTT.

In its sample, this clonotype was seen a few times. V gene TRBV4-1 combines with J gene TRBJ2-3; no clear D. V was clipped by 1 base and J by 6 bases, with 8 bases between them. Germline V CDR1 and CDR2: MGHRA, YSYEKL. There are 13 residues in the CDR3. CDR3 sequence: CASSQASSDTQYF. The CDR3 DNA is TGCGCCAGCAGCCAAGCCTCATCCGATACGCAGTATTTT.

The rearrangement joins TRBV7-2 to TRBJ2-3; TRBD1 matches at 9 bases. The germline V gene has CDR1 SGHTA and CDR2 FQGNSA. V lost 5 bases and J lost 4; bases outside the gene matches: 4. The CDR3 consists of 14 residues. In DNA, the CDR3 is TGTGCCAGCAGCCCGCGGACAGGGGCAGATACGCAGTATTTT. Its protein product is CASSPRTGADTQYF.

On this clonotype: A read error may explain this, as a much larger clone is one base away. The J gene is TRBJ2-1, the V gene TRBV24-1; tentative D call: TRBD1 (6 bases). The CDR3 runs to 18 residues. CDR1 KGHDR and CDR2 SFDVKD come from the germline V gene. CDR3 region: CATSDLDTGKDGYNEHFF. As DNA, the CDR3 is TGTGCCACCAGTGATTTAGACACAGGGAAAGACGGGTACAATGAGCACTTCTTC.

This clonotype has just a few counts. J is TRBJ2-7 and V is TRBV15, with TRBD2 identical over 8 bases. Germline CDR1 is LNHNV and CDR2 is YYDKDF (reference sequence). The CDR3 has 15 amino acids. V was clipped by 3 bases and J by 3 bases; unmatched bases: 7. Here the CDR3 DNA reads TGTGCCACCAGCAGCAACTCACTAGCGGTCTACGAGCAGTACTTC. Protein sequence: CATSSNSLAVYEQYF.

In its sample, this clonotype was seen many times. This sequence joins TRBV6-1 and TRBJ2-1; 9 bases are a match to TRBD2. V dropped 6 bases and J dropped 5; count of bases not matched to a gene: 5. Germline-derived CDR1 and CDR2 are MNHNS and SASEGT. The CDR3 extends over 14 amino acids. The CDR3 DNA is TGTGCCAGCAGCCCAAGCGGGGGGCACAATGAGCAGTTCTTC. Translated: CASSPSGGHNEQFF.

The CDR3 is CASSLGGALVPAPYEQYF. CDR3 bases: TGTGCCAGCAGTTTAGGGGGGGCCCTAGTCCCAGCCCCTTACGAGCAGTACTTC. The chain is built from TRBV12-3 or TRBV12-4 and TRBJ2-7, with D perhaps matching TRBD1 or TRBD2 (6 bases each). The CDR3 is 18 amino acids. V was pared by 1 base and J by 4 bases, with 23 bases between.

The sample holds many counts of this clonotype. The chain carries TRBV6-1 and TRBJ2-2; tentative D call: TRBD2 (7 bases). Germline CDR1 is MNHNS and CDR2 is SASEGT. V was cut by 6 bases and J by 6 bases, with 11 bases left in between. This CDR3 has 13 amino acids. The CDR3 spells CASSPGGPGELFF. For the CDR3, the DNA is TGTGCCAGCAGCCCGGGGGGCCCCGGGGAGCTGTTTTTT.

This clonotype was seen at least ten times. This rearrangement joins TRBV5-1 to TRBJ1-1, with 8 nucleotides matching TRBD1. V trimming: 5 bases; J trimming: 4 bases; junction bases outside the gene matches: 4. The CDR3 is made up of 13 amino acids. Germline CDR1 SGHRS, CDR2 YFSETQ. The CDR3 loop is CASSQDRVTEAFF. CDR3 coding DNA: TGCGCCAGCAGTCAGGACAGGGTCACTGAAGCTTTCTTT.

The rearrangement links TRBV29-1 to TRBJ2-5; weak D call: TRBD2 (6 bases). The CDR3 sequence is 14 residues long. V was trimmed by 4 bases and J by 3 bases, leaving 15 bases between them. Germline lookup yields CDR1 SQVTM and CDR2 ANQGSEA. The CDR3 DNA reads as TGCAGCGTTGCCGGGGAGGAGGGCAAAGAGACCCAGTACTTC. This gives the protein CSVAGEEGKETQYF.

In this sample, this clonotype turned up a few times. The chain carries TRBV20-1 and TRBJ2-6; 11 bases map to TRBD2. Germline V gene sequence: CDR1 DFQATT, CDR2 SNEGSKA (reference sequence). The CDR3 spans 18 residues. Trimming took 1 base from V and 0 from J; bases not matched to a gene: 5. The CDR3 nucleotides are TGCAGTGCTAGAGTGGGGACTAGCGGCTACTCTGGGGCCAACGTCCTGACTTTC. Protein sequence: CSARVGTSGYSGANVLTF.

The table lists this clonotype with a few counts. The chain has TRBV6-1 and TRBJ2-1; D may be TRBD1 (6 bases). Germline lookup yields CDR1 MNHNS and CDR2 SASEGT. The length of the CDR3 is 14 residues. V gave up 8 bases and J gave up 5 bases, with 16 bases separating them. The chain's CDR3 is CASSETGVNNEQFF. Here the CDR3 DNA reads TGTGCCAGCTCAGAGACAGGAGTCAACAATGAGCAGTTCTTC.